This T cell receptor beta chain was identified during a study of blood T cell repertoires in COVID-19 (dated by TCRdb to 2020 to 2021). As for the study more broadly: Collaborator samples came from the United States, Italy and Spain and covered acute and convalescent phases of COVID-19. Where available, HLA class I and class II types were obtained from metadata supplied by the sample provider rather than from assay-based typing. The repertoires were made available in a free public database intended to serve as a resource for research on the immune response to SARS-CoV-2. The samples were drawn from two sources: the first 160 participants of the ongoing ImmuneRACE study, and 1,254 subjects contributed by 6 global collaborators. The material from the prospective study consisted of cDNA or gDNA derived from T cells, B-cell-depleted T cells, or PBMCs. Deeply sampled blood TCRbeta repertoires from subjects exposed to, actively infected with, or recovered from COVID-19 were included in the dataset. Sample metadata almost always included a de-identified subject ID, COVID-19 status, age in years and sex.

What the work shows at the level of the full study, not this receptor alone: The quantity of clinical and demographic metadata differed by source and by participant and was supplied without curation.

The germline V gene provides CDR1 SQVTM and CDR2 ANQGSEA. The germline V and J ends show losses of 6 bases and 5 bases respectively, and no gene match explains 8 bases of the junction. From the cysteine through the phenylalanine, the CDR3 covers 15 amino acids. The kept DNA is CDR3 alone, 45 bases in frame from the first base. TCRbeta CDR3 regions were amplified from genomic DNA using the immunoSEQ Assay, a bias-controlled multiplex PCR. Per the source publication's procedure: The number of nucleated cells in each sample was estimated from the amplification of reference gene primers within the assay. Sequence reads were collapsed and filtered to measure the absolute abundance of every unique TCRbeta CDR3 rearrangement. For each sample, productive Simpson clonality was calculated as the square root of Simpson's diversity index over productive rearrangements. In TCRdb, the immuneACCESS table is reduced to in-frame sequences with V and J assigned. These tables do not hold every clone; where another copy was compared, an unresolved V gene accounts for under half, and the others remain unexplained. Clone size and the V and J calls come from that table; the DNA yielded D and trimming. A total of approximately 84,000 clones appear in this sample, roughly 83% of them only once. About 10% of the sample belongs to the ten largest clones.

Comments on this clone: The target of this receptor is not known. No per-base quality is available; no much larger clone lies one base away.

Whole blood was collected in K2EDTA tubes by collaborating institutions according to the institutions' own protocols. Collaborator samples were shipped for TCRbeta analysis as frozen whole blood, isolated PBMCs, or DNA extracted from either sample type. This chain joins TRBV29-1 to TRBJ2-2; TRBD1 agrees with 11 junctional bases. This sequence was found in a human donor in a cohort sampled during active COVID-19. The sequenced material came from peripheral blood. The DNA reads as follows: TGCAGCGTAACCGGGACAGGGGGTAGGACCGGGGAGCTGTTTTTT. Its coded protein is CSVTGTGGRTGELFF.